Each of the 30 T cell receptor beta chains below was sequenced from the same sample in a study of T-cell memory formation after mild COVID-19. TCRdb independently ran MiXCR on the 5' RACE reads; one entry per CDR3 protein. Of 200,000 to 250,000 distinct CDR3 sequences in the sample, around 9.1% are singletons; the top ten hold 3.5%. Sequenced sample: PBMCs or a T cell subset sorted from them (not recorded which). Receptors were obtained from a man aged 18 to 29 who had mild COVID-19 (a few samples of this study predate the infection). Cell type and time point are not known.

The V and J genes are TRBV6-5 and TRBJ2-1, with no clear D. The CDR3 loop spans 14 amino acids. CDR1 and CDR2 from the germline V gene are MNHEY and SVGAGI. The V end was cut by 1 base, the J end by 2 bases, with 6 bases between. DNA of the CDR3: TGTGCCAGCAGTTACTGGCGGACCTACAATGAGCAGTTCTTC. This gives the protein CASSYWRTYNEQFF.

V gene TRBV7-2 combines with J gene TRBJ1-1; a weak D match, TRBD1 (5 bases). V shed 1 base and J shed 6 bases, with 15 bases lying between them. The CDR3 is made up of 15 amino acids. The germline gives CDR1 SGHTA, CDR2 FQGNSA. The CDR3 spells CASSLDPRVGAEAFF. CDR3 DNA sequence: TGTGCCAGCAGCTTAGACCCCAGGGTTGGGGCTGAAGCTTTCTTT. Drawing the rest from reference TRBV7-2 and TRBJ1-1, the complete variable domain is GAGVSQSPSNKVTEKGKDVELRCDPISGHTALYWYRQSLGQGLEFLIYFQGNSAPDKSGLPSDRFSAERTGGSVSTLTIQRTQQEDSAVYLCASSLDPRVGAEAFFGQGTRLTVV.

This clonotype appeared many times. The V gene is TRBV12-3 or TRBV12-4, the J gene TRBJ2-3; D may be TRBD1 (6 bases). The CDR3 has 16 amino acids. Trimming removed 4 bases from V and 0 bases from J, with 14 bases in between. The DNA for the CDR3 is TGTGCCAGCAGTTACCCGACAGGCCCCAGCACAGATACGCAGTATTTT. Amino acid sequence: CASSYPTGPSTDTQYF.

This clonotype was recorded a few times. In DNA form, the CDR3 reads TGTGCCAGCAGCCGGGCTCATGAGCAGTTCTTC. Its protein is CASSRAHEQFF. The chain uses TRBV7-9 and TRBJ2-1; D is uncertain. V lost 5 bases and J lost 8, with 7 bases in between. The germline V gene encodes CDR1 SEHNR and CDR2 FQNEAQ (reference sequence). The CDR3 spans 11 residues.

This clonotype was picked up many times. V usage is TRBV3-1 and J usage is TRBJ2-1, with D uncertain. Germline V lookup: CDR1 LGHDT, CDR2 YNNKEL (reference sequence). CDR3 size: 14 residues. Deletions cut 2 bases from V and 6 bases from J, with 11 bases between. For the CDR3, the DNA is TGTGCCAGCAGCCAACCGGGCCCCAGCAATGAGCAGTTCTTC. As protein: CASSQPGPSNEQFF.

This clonotype has at least ten counts. J is TRBJ2-3 and V is TRBV5-1; D is perhaps TRBD2 (5 bases). Trimming removed 0 bases from V and 1 base from J, with 12 bases in between. Germline V gene lookup returns CDR1 SGHRS and CDR2 YFSETQ. There are 16 residues in the CDR3. Here the CDR3 reads CASSLGQAEGTDTQYF. CDR3 nucleotide sequence: TGCGCCAGCAGCTTGGGGCAGGCGGAGGGCACAGATACGCAGTATTTT. The whole variable domain, filled in from reference TRBV5-1 and TRBJ2-3, reads KAGVTQTPRYLIKTRGQQVTLSCSPISGHRSVSWYQQTPGQGLQFLFEYFSETQRNKGNFPGRFSGRQFSNSRSEMNVSTLELGDSALYLCASSLGQAEGTDTQYFGPGTRLTVL.

This clonotype was detected many times. The J gene is TRBJ2-2, the V gene TRBV5-1; D might be TRBD1 (5 bases). The CDR3 covers 14 residues. Germline CDR1 is SGHRS and CDR2 is YFSETQ. V was cut by 4 bases and J by 1 base, with 8 bases left in between. The CDR3 DNA follows: TGCGCCAGCAGCATAGACAGGAACACCGGGGAGCTGTTTTTT. Its translation: CASSIDRNTGELFF.

For this clonotype: Just one base apart from a much larger clone, this may be a read error. V and J are TRBV7-2 and TRBJ1-2; D is unclear. Germline-derived CDR1 and CDR2 are SGHTA and FQGNSA. Trimming shortened V by 5 bases and J by 3 bases, and 10 bases separated the two germline ends. There are 13 residues in the CDR3. The CDR3 spells CASSPTSDYGYTF. The CDR3, as DNA: TGTGCCAGCAGCCCTACTTCGGACTATGGCTACACCTTC.

This clonotype has at least ten counts. The chain uses TRBV5-1 and TRBJ1-3; no clear D. Per the germline V gene, CDR1 is SGHRS and CDR2 is YFSETQ. V was pared by 4 bases and J by 0 bases, with 8 bases between. There are 14 residues in the CDR3. This CDR3 is CASSEAVSGNTIYF. CDR3 bases: TGCGCCAGCAGCGAGGCAGTCTCTGGAAACACCATATATTTT.

This clonotype turned up a few times. The chain recombines TRBV6-2 or TRBV6-3 with TRBJ2-5; D may match TRBD1 or TRBD2 (5 bases each). CDR1 and CDR2 (germline): MNHEY, SVGEGT. V was shortened by 4 bases and J by 5 bases, with 14 bases between the two germline ends. This CDR3 is 14 amino acids long. The CDR3 sequence is CASSSGANGETQYF. CDR3 nucleotides: TGTGCCAGCAGTTCCGGGGCCAACGGGGAGACCCAGTACTTC.

V usage is TRBV7-3 and J usage is TRBJ2-1; D possibly corresponds to TRBD2 (6 bases). Germline V gene data show CDR1 as SGHTA and CDR2 as FQGTGA. V gave up 2 bases and J gave up 0 bases, with 11 bases separating them. The CDR3 sequence is 16 residues long. CDR3 in amino acids: CASSLRDSSSYNEQFF. The CDR3 nucleotides read TGTGCCAGCAGCTTACGGGACTCCAGCTCCTACAATGAGCAGTTCTTC.

This clonotype turned up a few times. The junction shows a germline mismatch at one end, possibly a read error. The chain couples TRBV7-9 to TRBJ2-1; weak D call: TRBD1 (5 bases). The CDR3 has 12 amino acids. Germline CDR1 is SEHNR and CDR2 is FQNEAQ (reference sequence). The CDR3 DNA reads TGTGCCAGCAGCTTACGACAGCCGCCGCCAGTCTTC. Its translation: CASSLRQPPPVF.

This clonotype was seen a handful of times. This chain connects TRBV28 to TRBJ1-1; 10 bases are a match to TRBD1. The germline V gene has CDR1 MDHEN and CDR2 SYDVKM. V trimming: 6 bases; J trimming: 11 bases; junction bases outside the gene matches: 12. CDR3 length: 14 residues. The DNA for the CDR3 is TGTGCCAGCAGCGAGGGACAGGGGATCGGGTGGGCTTTCTTT. As protein: CASSEGQGIGWAFF.

This rearrangement joins TRBV6-5 to TRBJ1-6; D unresolved. The germline gives CDR1 MNHEY, CDR2 SVGAGI. Trimming shortened V by 2 bases and J by 0 bases, and 11 bases separated the two germline ends. CDR3 size: 17 residues. DNA of the CDR3: TGTGCCAGCAGTTACGACACTTCGAGCTCCTATAATTCACCCCTCCACTTT. Amino acids: CASSYDTSSSYNSPLHF.

V is TRBV10-3 and J is TRBJ2-3; D unresolved. V lost 0 bases and J 5 bases, leaving 6 bases between the germline ends. Germline V CDR1 and CDR2: ENHRY, SYGVKD. The CDR3 runs to 13 residues. DNA of the CDR3: TGTGCCATCAGTGAGTCCGCCCAAGATACGCAGTATTTT. This sequence encodes CAISESAQDTQYF.

The chain employs TRBV5-6 and TRBJ1-1; 7 bases are a match to TRBD1. This CDR3 has 13 amino acids. Trimming removed 2 bases from V and 5 bases from J; junction bases left unmatched: 3. Germline values: CDR1 SGHDT, CDR2 YYEEEE. The CDR3 DNA is TGTGCCAGCAGCTTTACAGGGGTAACTGAAGCTTTCTTT. Translating gives CASSFTGVTEAFF.

Ten or more counts support this clonotype. The chain carries TRBV11-2 and TRBJ2-5; D may be TRBD1 (5 bases). Germline CDR1 is SGHAT and CDR2 is FQNNGV. The CDR3 extends over 13 amino acids. Trimming removed 1 base at V and 4 bases at J, with 7 bases between. CDR3 sequence reads: CASSLGRAETQYF. As DNA, the CDR3 is TGTGCCAGCAGCTTAGGCAGGGCAGAGACCCAGTACTTC.

The genes are TRBV29-1 and TRBJ1-1; 7 bases are a match to TRBD1. CDR3 length: 12 amino acids. With V trimmed by 8 bases and J by 8 bases, 11 bases remained unmatched. Germline CDR1 and CDR2: SQVTM and ANQGSEA. CDR3 sequence (DNA): TGCAGCCTATCTTCTATCAGGGGGGAAGCTTTCTTT. It is translated as CSLSSIRGEAFF.

As regards this clonotype: A read error is possible here, since a much larger clone lies one base away. Written as DNA, the CDR3 is TGTGCCAGCAGCGTCTCCGGGACTACCAATGGAGGGACCCAGTACTTC. Translation: CASSVSGTTNGGTQYF. J is TRBJ2-5 and V is TRBV7-3; 7 bases fit TRBD2. The CDR3 totals 16 residues. V lost 5 bases and J lost 7; bases outside the gene matches: 16. Germline assignment: CDR1 SGHTA and CDR2 FQGTGA.

The chain joins TRBV9 to TRBJ1-4; D is uncertain. Deletions cut 4 bases from V and 5 bases from J, with 15 bases between. Germline V gene lookup returns CDR1 SGDLS and CDR2 YYNGEE. The CDR3 runs to 15 residues. The CDR3 protein is CASSLTERENEKLFF. CDR3 nucleotides: TGTGCCAGCAGCCTCACCGAGAGGGAGAATGAAAAACTGTTTTTT.

The chain links TRBV6-2 or TRBV6-3 to TRBJ1-4; D gene ambiguous. Germline loops: CDR1 MNHEY, CDR2 SVGEGT. Trimming stripped 8 bases from V and 15 bases from J, with 19 bases between. The CDR3 consists of 12 residues. CDR3 in DNA: TGTGCCAGCCCCCTCTCGGGCGGTATCTTGTTTTTT. Protein: CASPLSGGILFF.

In this sample, this clonotype turned up many times. The chain joins TRBV5-1 to TRBJ1-4; no clear D. Germline V gene sequence: CDR1 SGHRS, CDR2 YFSETQ. V was pared by 4 bases and J by 4 bases, with 14 bases between. CDR3 size: 15 residues. In DNA, the CDR3 is TGCGCCAGCAGCCTCCGACCGGCGAGTAATGAAAAACTGTTTTTT. Residues: CASSLRPASNEKLFF.

V is TRBV29-1 and J is TRBJ1-5, with D possibly TRBD1 on 5 matching bases. The CDR3 sequence is 12 residues long. Germline CDR1 and CDR2: SQVTM and ANQGSEA. V lost 4 bases and J 4 bases, leaving 8 bases between the germline ends. The CDR3 sequence is CSVVEGNQPQHF. Written as DNA, the CDR3 is TGCAGCGTTGTAGAGGGGAATCAGCCCCAGCATTTT.

This rearrangement joins TRBV27 to TRBJ2-3, with TRBD2 identical over 10 bases. Germline values: CDR1 MNHEY, CDR2 SMNVEV (reference sequence). The CDR3 covers 15 residues. The ends lost 9 bases at V and 2 bases at J; junction bases unmatched: 8. The CDR3 region is CASTKRGGLTDTQYF. The CDR3 nucleotides read TGTGCCAGTACAAAGCGGGGGGGCCTCACAGATACGCAGTATTTT.

This clonotype has only a few counts. The gene calls are TRBV7-9 and TRBJ2-5; 8 positions agree with TRBD2. Trimming removed 4 bases from V and 9 bases from J; junction bases left unmatched: 10. The V gene's germline CDR1 is SEHNR and CDR2 FQNEAQ (reference sequence). The CDR3 spans 14 residues. The CDR3 region is CASSSSGGAPPQYF. Here the CDR3 DNA reads TGTGCCAGCAGCTCGAGCGGGGGAGCACCCCCCCAGTACTTC.

The table lists this clonotype with many counts. The CDR3 bases are TGTGCCAGCAGCCCCGGGGGGGCCGCGAATGAGCAGTTCTTC. It is translated as CASSPGGAANEQFF. The rearrangement joins TRBV5-5 to TRBJ2-1, with 8 nucleotides matching TRBD2. V shed 4 bases and J 7 bases; nucleotides not matched to a gene: 7. Per germline, CDR1 SGHKS and CDR2 YYEKEE (reference sequence). This CDR3 region has 14 residues.

A single count supports this clonotype. The V and J genes are TRBV19 and TRBJ2-1, with 7 bases that match TRBD1. V trimming: 6 bases; J trimming: 0 bases; junction bases outside the gene matches: 8. Germline CDR1 reads LNHDA; CDR2 reads SQIVND (reference sequence). CDR3 size: 16 residues. As DNA, the CDR3 is TGTGCCAGTAGCGGATCCGGGACAGTCTCCTACAATGAGCAGTTCTTC. Translated, it gives CASSGSGTVSYNEQFF.

This clonotype was seen only a few times. The gene calls are TRBV27 and TRBJ2-6; D may correspond to TRBD1 or TRBD2 (5 bases each). There are 15 residues in the CDR3. Germline V gene lookup returns CDR1 MNHEY and CDR2 SMNVEV (reference sequence). Trimming pared 4 bases from V and 1 base from J, leaving 8 bases between. The CDR3 protein is CASSYGASGANVLTF. The CDR3 nucleotides are TGTGCCAGCAGTTACGGGGCTTCTGGGGCCAACGTCCTGACTTTC.

This chain links TRBV2 with TRBJ1-6, with D unresolved. Germline V gene data show CDR1 as SNHLY and CDR2 as FYNNEI. V was shortened by 6 bases and J by 10 bases, with 16 bases between the two germline ends. CDR3 length equals 14 residues. CDR3 protein: CASSGVGPGSPLHF. CDR3 coding DNA: TGTGCCAGCAGCGGGGTAGGGCCTGGGTCACCCCTCCACTTT.

The table lists this clonotype with many counts. V usage is TRBV5-1 and J usage is TRBJ2-5; tentative D call: TRBD1 (6 bases). V shed 0 bases and J shed 1 base, with 13 bases lying between them. The germline CDR1 and CDR2 sequences are SGHRS and YFSETQ. The CDR3 has 16 amino acids. This CDR3 is CASSLEKQGSQETQYF. CDR3 sequence (DNA): TGCGCCAGCAGCTTGGAAAAACAGGGTAGCCAAGAGACCCAGTACTTC.